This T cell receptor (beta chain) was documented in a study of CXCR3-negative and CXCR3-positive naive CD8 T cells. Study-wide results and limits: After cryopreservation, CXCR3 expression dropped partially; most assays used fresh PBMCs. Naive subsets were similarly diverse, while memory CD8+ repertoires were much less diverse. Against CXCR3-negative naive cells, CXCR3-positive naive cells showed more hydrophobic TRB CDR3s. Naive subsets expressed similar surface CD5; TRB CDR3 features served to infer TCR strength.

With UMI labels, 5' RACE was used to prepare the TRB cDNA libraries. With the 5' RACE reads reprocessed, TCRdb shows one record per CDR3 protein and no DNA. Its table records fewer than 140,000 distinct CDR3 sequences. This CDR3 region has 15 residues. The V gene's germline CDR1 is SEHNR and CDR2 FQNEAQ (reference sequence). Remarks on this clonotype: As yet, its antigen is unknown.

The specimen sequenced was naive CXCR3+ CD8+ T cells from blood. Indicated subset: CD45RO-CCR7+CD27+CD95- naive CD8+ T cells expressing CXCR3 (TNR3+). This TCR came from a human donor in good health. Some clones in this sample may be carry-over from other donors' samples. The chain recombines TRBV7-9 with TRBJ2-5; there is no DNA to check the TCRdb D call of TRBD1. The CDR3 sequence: CASSPLTGGEETQYF.